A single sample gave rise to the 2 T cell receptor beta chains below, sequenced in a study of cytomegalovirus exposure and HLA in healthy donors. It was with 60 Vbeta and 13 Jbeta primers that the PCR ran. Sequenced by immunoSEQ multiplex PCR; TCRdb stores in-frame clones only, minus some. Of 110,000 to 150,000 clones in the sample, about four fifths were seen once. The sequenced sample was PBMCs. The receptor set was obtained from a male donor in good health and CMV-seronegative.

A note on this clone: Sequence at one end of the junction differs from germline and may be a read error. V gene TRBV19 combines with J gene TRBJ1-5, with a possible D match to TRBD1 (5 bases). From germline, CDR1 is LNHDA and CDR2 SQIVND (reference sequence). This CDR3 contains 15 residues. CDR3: CPSSWTLYSNQPQHF. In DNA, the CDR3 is TGTCCCAGTAGTTGGACACTTTATAGCAATCAGCCCCAGCATTTT.

DNA for the CDR3: TGCAGCGTACGAGGGACAGGCCACGTCAAAGGGCCATTATACGAGCAGTACTTC. Its translation is CSVRGTGHVKGPLYEQYF. The rearrangement uses TRBV29-1 and TRBJ2-7; 8 nucleotides match TRBD1. The CDR3 has 18 residues. The germline V gene encodes CDR1 SQVTM and CDR2 ANQGSEA. V lost 6 bases to trimming and J lost 4 bases; unmatched junction nucleotides: 23.